Listed below are T cell receptor beta chains from one sample, sequenced in a study of T cells in Graves' hyperthyroidism and ophthalmopathy. Each CDR3 protein is one row after TCRdb ran MiXCR on the multiplex PCR reads. This sample yields more than 300,000 distinct CDR3 sequences, of which about a sixth are seen a single time; roughly a third belongs to the top ten. The source material was blood. These receptors were collected from a woman younger than 45 with Graves' hyperthyroidism that later progressed to Graves' ophthalmopathy. Both conserved end residues are part of each CDR3. A D gene is named only where the DNA matches it firmly. Clone size appears in some rows only: once, few, many, or a class for an expanded clone.

clone size	V gene	D gene	J gene	CDR3 DNA	CDR3 protein
many	TRBV18	NA	TRBJ1-1	TGTGCCAGCTCGAGGGTATTTGCCTCCCCTGAAGCTTTCTTT	CASSRVFASPEAFF
many	TRBV6-1	NA	TRBJ2-1	TGTGCCAGCAGACTGGACAGTACCAATGAGCAGTTCTTC	CASRLDSTNEQFF
few	TRBV19	TRBD2	TRBJ2-6	TGTGCCAGTAGTATAACTAGCGGTTCCTCTGGGGCCAACGTCCTGACTTTC	CASSITSGSSGANVLTF
many	TRBV28	NA	TRBJ1-2	TGTGCCAGCAGTTCACCCGGGGCCTATGGCTACACCTTC	CASSSPGAYGYTF
NA	TRBV5-4	NA	TRBJ2-3	TGTGCCAGCAGCCGGCCGGGGGCCAGCGGAGATACGCAGTATTTT	CASSRPGASGDTQYF
many	TRBV2	NA	TRBJ1-2	TGTGCCAGCAGTGAGGAGGGCCGGCAGGATGGCTACACCTTC	CASSEEGRQDGYTF
many	TRBV7-8	TRBD1	TRBJ2-3	TGTGCCAGCAGCTTTACAGGGGTCGGGGATACGCAGTATTTT	CASSFTGVGDTQYF
many	TRBV28	TRBD1	TRBJ1-3	TGTGCCAGCAGTCGGGTTGGCAGGGGGAAACGCTCTGGAAACACCATATATTTT	CASSRVGRGKRSGNTIYF
NA	TRBV5-6	TRBD2	TRBJ2-2	TGTGCCAGCAACTACGGGACTAGCCCCGGGGAGCTGTTTTTT	CASNYGTSPGELFF
NA	TRBV25-1	TRBD1	TRBJ2-3	TGTGCCAGCAGTGAGAGGACAGGGCGAACCACTAGCACAGATACGCAGTATTTT	CASSERTGRTTSTDTQYF
few	TRBV4-2	NA	TRBJ2-7	TGTGCCAGCAGCCAAGAGTACCGAAAAGATGGGTACGAGCAGTACTTC	CASSQEYRKDGYEQYF
few	TRBV19	NA	TRBJ2-7	TGTGCCAGTAGTATTCAGGGGGGACCCTACGAGCAGTACTTC	CASSIQGGPYEQYF
NA	TRBV5-6	NA	TRBJ1-2	TGTGCCAGCAGACCGAAGGGGGGGTATGGCTACACCTTC	CASRPKGGYGYTF
many	TRBV9	NA	TRBJ2-3	TGTGCCAGCAGCGTAGCGGGGGCGGTCACAGATACGCAGTATTTT	CASSVAGAVTDTQYF
many	TRBV27	TRBD1	TRBJ2-7	TGTGCCAGCAGTTTCTTCCCGACCCGGGACAGCTCCTACGAGCAGTACTTC	CASSFFPTRDSSYEQYF
NA	TRBV7-9	NA	TRBJ2-5	TGTGCCAGCAGCCCCCTGAGGGAACAAGAGACCCAGTACTTC	CASSPLREQETQYF
few	TRBV4-2	NA	TRBJ1-2	TGTGCCAGCAGCCAAGGAGAGAACTATGGCTACACCTTC	CASSQGENYGYTF
many	TRBV11-2	TRBD2	TRBJ2-1	TGTGCCAGCAGCTTAGATGTTGCGGGAGTGTCCTACAATGAGCAGTTCTTC	CASSLDVAGVSYNEQFF
few	TRBV9	NA	TRBJ2-1	TGTGCCAGCAGCCCACCCCCGGGGAGTAACAATGAGCAGTTCTTC	CASSPPPGSNNEQFF
many	TRBV20-1	TRBD1	TRBJ1-2	TGCAGTGCTAGTAAGGGACAGGGAGTTGGACGCTACACCTTC	CSASKGQGVGRYTF
few	TRBV7-9	NA	TRBJ1-4	TGTGCCAGCAGCTTAATAGGAGGCGGAGGCCTTAATGAAAAACTGTTTTTT	CASSLIGGGGLNEKLFF
many	TRBV3-1	NA	TRBJ1-1	TGTGCCAGCAGCCAAGGTGGCGGCGAAGCTTTCTTT	CASSQGGGEAFF
NA	TRBV30	NA	TRBJ2-1	TGTGCCTGGACCAGGAGGTTTTCGGAGCAGTTCTTC	CAWTRRFSEQFF
many	TRBV5-1	NA	TRBJ2-3	TGCGCCAGCGCCCGGCCCGAAACAGATACGCAGTATTTT	CASARPETDTQYF
many	TRBV7-2	TRBD1	TRBJ1-2	TGTGCCAGCAGCCCGACCCCCGGACAGGGGTTGGAGGGCTACACCTTC	CASSPTPGQGLEGYTF
NA	TRBV6-1	TRBD1	TRBJ2-3	TGTGCCAGCATGCGGGACAGGGGGCAATATACGCAGTATTTT	CASMRDRGQYTQYF
many	TRBV10-3	NA	TRBJ2-5	TGTGCCATCAGTGACGATGACTATAGCGGCCAAGAGACCCAGTACTTC	CAISDDDYSGQETQYF
once	TRBV5-1	NA	TRBJ2-6	TGCGCCAGCAGCCCATCATCTGGGGCCAACGTCCGGACTTTC	CASSPSSGANVRTF
NA	TRBV4-1	NA	TRBJ1-6	TGCGCCAGGAGCCAAGTGGGGGGGGGGAGCTCCTATAATTCACCCCTCCACTTT	CARSQVGGGSSYNSPLHF
NA	TRBV19	NA	TRBJ1-1	TGTGCCAGTAGTCCAAGGGGGAAGACTGAAGCTTTCTTT	CASSPRGKTEAFF
NA	TRBV2	NA	TRBJ1-2	TGTGCCAGCAGTGAGACCAGCTATGGCTACACCTTC	CASSETSYGYTF
few	TRBV7-9	NA	TRBJ1-1	TGTGCCAGCAGCTCCTCAAGGGGCAGCAGGGATATGAACACTGAAGCTTTCTTT	CASSSSRGSRDMNTEAFF